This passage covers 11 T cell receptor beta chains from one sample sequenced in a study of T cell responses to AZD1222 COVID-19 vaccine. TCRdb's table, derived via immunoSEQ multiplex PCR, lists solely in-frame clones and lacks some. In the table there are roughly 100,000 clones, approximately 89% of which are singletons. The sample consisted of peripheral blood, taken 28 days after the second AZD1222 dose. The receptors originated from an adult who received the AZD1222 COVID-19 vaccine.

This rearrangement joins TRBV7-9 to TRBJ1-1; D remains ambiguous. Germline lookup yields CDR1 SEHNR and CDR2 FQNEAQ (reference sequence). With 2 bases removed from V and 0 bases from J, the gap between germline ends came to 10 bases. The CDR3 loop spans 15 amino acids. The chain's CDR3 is CASSLRAGVNTEAFF. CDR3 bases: TGTGCCAGCAGCTTAAGAGCCGGGGTGAACACTGAAGCTTTCTTT.

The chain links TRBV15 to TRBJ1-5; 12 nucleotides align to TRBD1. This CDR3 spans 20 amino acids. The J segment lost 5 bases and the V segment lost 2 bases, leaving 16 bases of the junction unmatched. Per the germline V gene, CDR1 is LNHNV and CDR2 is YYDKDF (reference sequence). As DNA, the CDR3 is TGTGCCACCAGCAGATCTTTACAACGGGGACAGGGGGCTTTGCATCAGCCCCAGCATTTT. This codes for CATSRSLQRGQGALHQPQHF.

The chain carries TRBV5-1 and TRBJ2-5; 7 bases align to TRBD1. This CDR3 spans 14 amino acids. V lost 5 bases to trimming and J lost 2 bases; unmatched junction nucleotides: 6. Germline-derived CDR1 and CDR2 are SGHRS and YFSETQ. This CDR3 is CASSTGAIQETQYF. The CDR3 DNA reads TGCGCCAGCAGTACAGGGGCGATACAAGAGACCCAGTACTTC.

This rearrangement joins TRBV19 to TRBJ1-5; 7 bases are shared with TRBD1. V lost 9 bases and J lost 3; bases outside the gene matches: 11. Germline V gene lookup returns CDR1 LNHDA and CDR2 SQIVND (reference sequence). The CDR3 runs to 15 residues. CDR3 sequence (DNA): TGTGCCAGGACTTCTGGGACAGCCGACAATCAGCCCCAGCATTTT. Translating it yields CARTSGTADNQPQHF. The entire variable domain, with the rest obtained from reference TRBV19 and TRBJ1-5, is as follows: DGGITQSPKYLFRKEGQNVTLSCEQNLNHDAMYWYRQDPGQGLRLIYYSQIVNDFQKGDIAEGYSVSREKKESFPLTVTSAQKNPTAFYLCARTSGTADNQPQHFGDGTRLSIL.

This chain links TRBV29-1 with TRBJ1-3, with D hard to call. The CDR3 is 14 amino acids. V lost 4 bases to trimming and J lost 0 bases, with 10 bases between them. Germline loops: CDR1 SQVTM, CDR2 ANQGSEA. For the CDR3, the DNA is TGCAGCGTTGCTTGGGCCAGCTCTGGAAACACCATATATTTT. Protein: CSVAWASSGNTIYF.

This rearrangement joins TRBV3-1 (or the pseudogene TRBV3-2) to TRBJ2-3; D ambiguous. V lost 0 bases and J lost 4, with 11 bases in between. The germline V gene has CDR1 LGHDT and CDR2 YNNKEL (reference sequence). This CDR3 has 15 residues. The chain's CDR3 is CASSQEGGNSDTQYF. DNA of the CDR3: TGTGCCAGCAGCCAAGAGGGCGGAAATTCAGATACGCAGTATTTT.

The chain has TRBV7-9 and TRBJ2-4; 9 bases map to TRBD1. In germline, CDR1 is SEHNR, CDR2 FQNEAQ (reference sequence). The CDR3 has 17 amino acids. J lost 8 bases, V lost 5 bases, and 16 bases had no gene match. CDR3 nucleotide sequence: TGTGCCAGCAGCGATAGTGCCCAAGGACAGGGGTGGGACATTCAGTACTTC. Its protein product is CASSDSAQGQGWDIQYF.

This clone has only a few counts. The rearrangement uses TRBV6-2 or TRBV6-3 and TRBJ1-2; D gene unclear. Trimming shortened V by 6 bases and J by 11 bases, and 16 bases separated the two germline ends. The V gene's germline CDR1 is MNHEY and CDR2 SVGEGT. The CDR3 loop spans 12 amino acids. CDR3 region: CASSGRRSGYTF. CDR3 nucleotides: TGTGCCAGCAGCGGCCGGCGAAGTGGGTACACCTTC.

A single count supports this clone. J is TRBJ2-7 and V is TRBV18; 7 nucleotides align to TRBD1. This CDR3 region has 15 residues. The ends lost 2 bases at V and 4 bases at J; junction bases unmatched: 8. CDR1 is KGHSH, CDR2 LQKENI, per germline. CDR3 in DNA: TGTGCCAGCTCACCATACCAGGGGGATATATACGAGCAGTACTTC. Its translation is CASSPYQGDIYEQYF.

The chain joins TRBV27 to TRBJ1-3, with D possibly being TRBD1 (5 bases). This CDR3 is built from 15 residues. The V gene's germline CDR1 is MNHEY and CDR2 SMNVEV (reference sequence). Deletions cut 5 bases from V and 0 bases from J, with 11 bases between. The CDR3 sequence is CASSPRGGSGNTIYF. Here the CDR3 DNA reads TGTGCCAGCAGTCCCCGTGGGGGCTCTGGAAACACCATATATTTT.

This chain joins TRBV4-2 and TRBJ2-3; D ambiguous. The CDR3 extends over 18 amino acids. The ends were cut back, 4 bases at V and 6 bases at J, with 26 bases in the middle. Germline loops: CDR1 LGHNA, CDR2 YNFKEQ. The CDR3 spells CASSRRETRLAASDTQYF. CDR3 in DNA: TGTGCCAGCAGCCGTAGGGAAACAAGACTCGCAGCCAGCGATACGCAGTATTTT.